The rows below give T cell receptor beta chains drawn from one sample of a study of T cells after yellow fever vaccination. TCRdb reanalysed the 5' RACE reads using MiXCR and keeps one entry per CDR3 protein. The table has 350,000 or so distinct CDR3 sequences, about 7.8% seen once. This specimen consisted of PBMCs, obtained more than 35 days after the first yellow fever vaccination. The source of these receptors is a young man who received the YFV17D yellow fever vaccine. Each CDR3 is given with its conserved first and last residue. The order of the fields is clone size, V gene, CDR3 protein. Not all rows give a size; the values are once, few, many and, for expanded clones, a class.

abundance: few; v_gene: TRBV7-2; CDR3aa: CASTPGVCEKLFF
abundance: NA; v_gene: TRBV12-3/TRBV12-4; CDR3aa: CASRRDGEKLFF
abundance: few; v_gene: TRBV4-1; CDR3aa: CASSVGLNNIQYF
abundance: few; v_gene: TRBV28; CDR3aa: CASRRGPDNSPLHF
abundance: few; v_gene: TRBV5-1; CDR3aa: CASSLGYVRGTSYEQYF
abundance: few; v_gene: TRBV18; CDR3aa: CASSLAGGQNTYGYTF
abundance: NA; v_gene: TRBV7-2; CDR3aa: CASSLIQQGAEAFF
abundance: few; v_gene: TRBV7-9; CDR3aa: CASSRSAGNTEAFF
abundance: few; v_gene: TRBV5-1; CDR3aa: CASSLGRSGNQETQYF
abundance: many; v_gene: TRBV4-1; CDR3aa: CASSTGETQYF
abundance: few; v_gene: TRBV6-5; CDR3aa: CASSYERVTGELFF
abundance: NA; v_gene: TRBV29-1; CDR3aa: CSVSEGAGAEAFF
abundance: NA; v_gene: TRBV27; CDR3aa: CASSLYGSSTDTQYF
abundance: few; v_gene: TRBV6-4; CDR3aa: CASSVDRGLWNEQFF
abundance: few; v_gene: TRBV6-6; CDR3aa: CASANSGANVLTF
abundance: NA; v_gene: TRBV5-4; CDR3aa: CASSASTGAGQTDTQYF
abundance: NA; v_gene: TRBV5-1; CDR3aa: CASRSNPQETQYF
abundance: few; v_gene: TRBV6-1; CDR3aa: CASRRDRVDYTEAFF
abundance: many; v_gene: TRBV7-6; CDR3aa: CASSYTDRGRLEQFF
abundance: few; v_gene: TRBV20-1; CDR3aa: CSASRGDKYNEQFF
abundance: NA; v_gene: TRBV18; CDR3aa: CASSPGQGGFTYEQYF
abundance: NA; v_gene: TRBV6-5; CDR3aa: CASSYLGTAGGELFF
abundance: few; v_gene: TRBV6-5; CDR3aa: CASSYSNRDNYGYTF
abundance: few; v_gene: TRBV20-1; CDR3aa: CSARGGGLAGISTDTQYF
abundance: few; v_gene: TRBV28; CDR3aa: CASRTSGGNNEQFF
abundance: many; v_gene: TRBV12-3/TRBV12-4; CDR3aa: CASSSRQGKRYEQYF
abundance: NA; v_gene: TRBV6-1; CDR3aa: CASSEARGGPEAFF
abundance: many; v_gene: TRBV7-6; CDR3aa: CASSLAMNTEAFF
abundance: few; v_gene: TRBV18; CDR3aa: CASSPRENSQPQHF
abundance: few; v_gene: TRBV15; CDR3aa: CATSREVEEEETQYF
abundance: few; v_gene: TRBV10-3; CDR3aa: CAIRKDRLNTEAFF
abundance: NA; v_gene: TRBV7-9; CDR3aa: CASSPSLIETQYF
abundance: NA; v_gene: TRBV7-9; CDR3aa: CASSFRGPYEKLFF
abundance: few; v_gene: TRBV11-2; CDR3aa: CASSSIPTSGGAGDTQYF
abundance: NA; v_gene: TRBV30; CDR3aa: CAWSGGHKETQYF
abundance: few; v_gene: TRBV2; CDR3aa: CASSEAGGLTDTQYF
abundance: NA; v_gene: TRBV14; CDR3aa: CASSQLGHLNYGYTF
abundance: few; v_gene: TRBV5-1; CDR3aa: CASSLPSLAGELFF
abundance: NA; v_gene: TRBV30; CDR3aa: CAWSPGPLKQYF
abundance: few; v_gene: TRBV5-1; CDR3aa: CASSLAGKTGAPLHF
abundance: many; v_gene: TRBV3-1; CDR3aa: CASSLDRGMSGYTF
abundance: few; v_gene: TRBV4-3; CDR3aa: CASSQEWEGIDGYTF
abundance: few; v_gene: TRBV5-4; CDR3aa: CASSLGSSQRGLQETQYF
abundance: NA; v_gene: TRBV7-9; CDR3aa: CASSLHSNEKLFF
abundance: NA; v_gene: TRBV20-1; CDR3aa: CSANLAGDYNEQFF
abundance: NA; v_gene: TRBV7-9; CDR3aa: CASSGQNSPLHF
abundance: few; v_gene: TRBV28; CDR3aa: CASISGGTGELFF
abundance: NA; v_gene: TRBV5-1; CDR3aa: CASRLTSWGTDTQYF
abundance: NA; v_gene: TRBV12-3/TRBV12-4; CDR3aa: CASIRGTGGNTGELFF
abundance: NA; v_gene: TRBV28; CDR3aa: CASSFVGQGDYYEQYF
abundance: few; v_gene: TRBV6-2/TRBV6-3; CDR3aa: CASITGAGTGELFF
abundance: few; v_gene: TRBV5-1; CDR3aa: CASSVTTGGEPSNPGETQYF
abundance: many; v_gene: TRBV4-1; CDR3aa: CASSQGPVYSGGITDTQYF
abundance: many; v_gene: TRBV20-1; CDR3aa: CSARDRRGAGNEQFF
abundance: few; v_gene: TRBV9; CDR3aa: CASSVAAGSGYEQYF
abundance: NA; v_gene: TRBV5-1; CDR3aa: CASSLDPSTDTQYF
abundance: few; v_gene: TRBV7-9; CDR3aa: CASSLPQPGELFF
abundance: NA; v_gene: TRBV15; CDR3aa: CATSSLTVGEQYF
abundance: many; v_gene: TRBV5-1; CDR3aa: CASRLAGEGLEQFF
abundance: many; v_gene: TRBV7-9; CDR3aa: CASSFPGQGVEKLFF